This T cell receptor beta chain was sequenced in a study of blood T cell repertoires in COVID-19. Study at large: Samples came from the United States, Italy and Spain, spanning acute and convalescent COVID-19. Nucleic acid was either cDNA or gDNA, and it came from T cells, B-cell-depleted T cells, or PBMCs.

As handled by the study authors: Amplification of reference gene primers was used by the study to estimate nucleated cell counts. TCRdb's copy holds only in-frame clones and misses some; the assay was immunoSEQ multiplex PCR. V, J and clone size are those of that table, while D and trimming were read from the DNA. The repertoire holds tens of thousands of clones, with 80% to 90% as singletons. Germline loops: CDR1 SGHAT, CDR2 FQNNGV. This CDR3 is 14 amino acids long. V lost 5 bases to trimming and J lost 4 bases; unmatched junction nucleotides: 7. The sample consisted of peripheral blood. This TCR was sampled from a woman aged 55-75 years with acute or convalescent COVID-19. The V and J genes are TRBV11-2 and TRBJ1-1; 7 positions match TRBD1. CDR3 sequence reads: CASSHRGQSTEAFF. The CDR3 coding sequence is TGTGCCAGCAGCCACAGGGGACAGAGCACTGAAGCTTTCTTT.